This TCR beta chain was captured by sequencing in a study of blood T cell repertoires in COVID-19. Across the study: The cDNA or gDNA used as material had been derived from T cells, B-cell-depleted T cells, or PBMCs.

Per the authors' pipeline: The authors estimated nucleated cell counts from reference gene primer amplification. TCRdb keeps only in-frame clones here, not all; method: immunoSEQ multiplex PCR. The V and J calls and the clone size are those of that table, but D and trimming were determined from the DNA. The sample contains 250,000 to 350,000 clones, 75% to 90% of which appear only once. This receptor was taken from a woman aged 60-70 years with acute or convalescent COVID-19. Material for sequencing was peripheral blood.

For the CDR3, the DNA is TGTGCCAGCAGCTTGGGGGGGGCAGGCTCTTCCTACGAGCAGTACTTC. It yields the protein CASSLGGAGSSYEQYF. The V and J genes are TRBV7-2 and TRBJ2-7, with D possibly matching TRBD2 (7 bases). The V and J ends lost 3 bases and 1 base respectively, with 16 bases between them. This CDR3 region has 16 residues. CDR1 SGHTA and CDR2 FQGNSA come from the germline V gene.